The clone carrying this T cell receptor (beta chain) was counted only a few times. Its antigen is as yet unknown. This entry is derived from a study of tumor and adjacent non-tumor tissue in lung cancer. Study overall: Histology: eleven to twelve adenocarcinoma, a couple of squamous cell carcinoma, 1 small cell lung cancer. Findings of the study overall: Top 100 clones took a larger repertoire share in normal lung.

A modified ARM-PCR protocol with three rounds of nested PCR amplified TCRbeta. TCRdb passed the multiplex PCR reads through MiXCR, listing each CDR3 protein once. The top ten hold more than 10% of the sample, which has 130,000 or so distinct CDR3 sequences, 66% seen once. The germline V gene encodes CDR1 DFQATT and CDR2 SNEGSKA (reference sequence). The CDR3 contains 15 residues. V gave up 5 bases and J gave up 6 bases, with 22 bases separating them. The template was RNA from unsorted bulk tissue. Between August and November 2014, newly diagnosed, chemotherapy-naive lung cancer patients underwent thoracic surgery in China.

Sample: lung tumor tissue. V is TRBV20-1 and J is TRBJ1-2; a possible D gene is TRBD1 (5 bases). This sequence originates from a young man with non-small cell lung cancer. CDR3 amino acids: CSAAPPGPPGNGYTF. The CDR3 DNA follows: TGCAGTGCTGCTCCCCCGGGACCCCCTGGGAATGGCTACACCTTC.